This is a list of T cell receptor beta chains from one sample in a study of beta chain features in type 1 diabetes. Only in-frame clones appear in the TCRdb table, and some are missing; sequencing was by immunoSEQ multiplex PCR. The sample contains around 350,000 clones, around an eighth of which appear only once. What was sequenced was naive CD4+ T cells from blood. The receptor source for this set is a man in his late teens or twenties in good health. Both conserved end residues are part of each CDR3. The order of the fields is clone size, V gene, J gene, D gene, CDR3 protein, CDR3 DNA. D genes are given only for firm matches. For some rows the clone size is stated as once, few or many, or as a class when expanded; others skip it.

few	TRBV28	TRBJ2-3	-	CASTSRTDTQYF	TGTGCCAGCACATCCCGCACAGATACGCAGTATTTT
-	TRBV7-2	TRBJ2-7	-	CASSPGINYEQYF	TGTGCCAGCAGCCCAGGAATAAACTACGAGCAGTACTTC
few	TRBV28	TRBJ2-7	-	CASSTQGRQYF	TGTGCCAGCAGCACTCAGGGAAGGCAGTACTTC
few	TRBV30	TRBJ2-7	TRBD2	CAWSVRGTSESEQYF	TGTGCCTGGAGTGTACGTGGGACTAGCGAATCCGAGCAGTACTTC
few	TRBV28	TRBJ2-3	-	CASSLLPRPTQYF	TGTGCCAGCAGTTTACTCCCCAGGCCTACGCAGTATTTT
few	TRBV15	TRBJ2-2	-	CATSRDRGRAGKNTGELFF	TGTGCCACCAGCAGAGATCGAGGCAGGGCGGGAAAAAACACCGGGGAGCTGTTTTTT
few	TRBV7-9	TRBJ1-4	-	CASSLREKLFF	TGTGCCAGCAGCTTACGTGAAAAACTGTTTTTT
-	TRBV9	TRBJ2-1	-	CASSGYSTGRNEQFF	TGTGCCAGCAGCGGATACTCGACAGGCCGCAATGAGCAGTTCTTC
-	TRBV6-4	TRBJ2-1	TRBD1	CASSPAWGQGSYNEQFF	TGTGCCAGCAGTCCAGCGTGGGGACAGGGAAGCTACAATGAGCAGTTCTTC
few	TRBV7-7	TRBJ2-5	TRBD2	CASSSGTKETQYF	TGTGCTAGCAGCTCCGGGACTAAAGAGACCCAGTACTTC
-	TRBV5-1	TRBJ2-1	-	CASSLESGAYNEQFF	TGCGCCAGCAGCTTGGAGTCAGGCGCCTACAATGAGCAGTTCTTC
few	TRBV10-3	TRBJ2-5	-	CAISTGMGETQYF	TGTGCCATCAGTACAGGGATGGGAGAGACCCAGTACTTC
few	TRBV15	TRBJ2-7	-	CATSRAGGTPYEQYF	TGTGCCACCAGCAGAGCCGGGGGAACCCCCTACGAGCAGTACTTC
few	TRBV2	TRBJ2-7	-	CASSVRQKKIEQYF	TGTGCCAGCAGTGTGAGACAGAAAAAGATCGAGCAGTACTTC
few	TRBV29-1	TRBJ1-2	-	CSVVGRTQDRYTF	TGCAGCGTTGTTGGCCGGACGCAAGACAGATACACCTTC
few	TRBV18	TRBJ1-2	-	CASSPPAGDGYTF	TGTGCCAGCTCACCACCGGCGGGGGACGGCTACACCTTC
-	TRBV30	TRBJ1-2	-	CAWSVRQKWANSYGYTF	TGTGCCTGGAGTGTACGACAGAAATGGGCGAATAGCTATGGCTACACCTTC
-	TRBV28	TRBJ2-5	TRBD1	CASSPYRGETQYF	TGTGCCAGCAGTCCCTACAGGGGAGAGACCCAGTACTTC
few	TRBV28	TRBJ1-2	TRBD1	CASSFRDRGYYGYTF	TGTGCCAGCAGTTTCCGGGACAGGGGATACTATGGCTACACCTTC
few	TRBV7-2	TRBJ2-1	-	CASSPPTGRYNEQFF	TGTGCCAGCAGCCCCCCTACAGGTCGGTACAATGAGCAGTTCTTC
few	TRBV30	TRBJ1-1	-	CAFRSREVTEAFF	TGTGCCTTTAGGTCCAGGGAGGTCACTGAAGCTTTCTTT
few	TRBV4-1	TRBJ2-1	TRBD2	CASSSQSSGPYNEQFF	TGCGCCAGCAGCTCGCAATCTAGCGGGCCCTACAATGAGCAGTTCTTC
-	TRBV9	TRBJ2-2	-	CASSPGEQRLFF	TGTGCCAGCAGTCCAGGGGAACAGCGTCTGTTTTTT
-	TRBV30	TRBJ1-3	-	CAWSVRASGNTIYF	TGTGCCTGGAGTGTACGCGCTTCTGGAAACACCATATATTTT
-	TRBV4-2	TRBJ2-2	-	CASSSRGESAGELFF	TGTGCCAGCAGCTCCCGCGGGGAATCGGCCGGGGAGCTGTTTTTT
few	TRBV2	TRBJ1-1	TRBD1	CASSRQGGTEAFF	TGTGCCAGCAGTAGACAGGGAGGCACTGAAGCTTTCTTT
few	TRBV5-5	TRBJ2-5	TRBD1	CASSPGQGEKRKKTQYF	TGTGCCAGCAGTCCTGGACAGGGGGAGAAGAGAAAAAAGACCCAGTACTTC
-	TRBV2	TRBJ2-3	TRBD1	CASTQETGASTDTQYF	TGTGCCAGCACCCAGGAAACAGGGGCTAGCACAGATACGCAGTATTTT
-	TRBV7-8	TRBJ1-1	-	CASSSVGGANTEAFF	TGTGCCAGCAGCTCGGTCGGAGGGGCTAACACTGAAGCTTTCTTT
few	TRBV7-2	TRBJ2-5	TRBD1	CASSSKTGGTQYF	TGTGCCAGCAGTTCTAAAACAGGGGGCACCCAGTACTTC
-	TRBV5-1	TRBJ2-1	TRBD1	CASSPTKAGTGHNEQFF	TGCGCCAGCAGCCCGACAAAAGCCGGGACAGGCCATAATGAGCAGTTCTTC
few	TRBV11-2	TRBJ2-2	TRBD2	CASSSFGLAGYTGELFF	TGTGCCAGCAGCTCATTCGGACTAGCGGGGTACACCGGGGAGCTGTTTTTT
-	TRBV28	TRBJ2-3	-	CASSTTGSLTDTQYF	TGTGCCAGCAGCACTACAGGGTCCCTCACAGATACGCAGTATTTT
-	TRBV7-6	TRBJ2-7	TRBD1	CASSLGGTGEGYEQYF	TGTGCCAGCAGCTTAGGGGGGACAGGGGAAGGCTACGAGCAGTACTTC
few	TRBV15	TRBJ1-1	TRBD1	CATSRGGTGGTEAFF	TGTGCCACCAGCAGAGGGGGGACAGGGGGGACTGAAGCTTTCTTT
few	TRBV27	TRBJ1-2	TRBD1	CASSKLDRVDYGYTF	TGTGCCAGCAGTAAACTGGACAGGGTAGACTATGGCTACACCTTC
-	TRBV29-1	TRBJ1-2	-	CSVGDYYGYTF	TGCAGCGTTGGAGACTACTATGGCTACACCTTC
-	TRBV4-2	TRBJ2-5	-	CASSQDREGGHQTQYF	TGTGCCAGCAGCCAAGACCGAGAGGGGGGGCATCAGACCCAGTACTTC
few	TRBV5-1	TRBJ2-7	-	CASSLASDSKEYF	TGCGCCAGCAGCTTGGCCTCTGACAGCAAAGAGTACTTC